Below are 30 T cell receptor beta chains sequenced from a single sample in a study of T-cell reconstitution after alpha-beta-depleted transplantation in children. TCRbeta library construction was performed incorporating unique molecular identifiers. TCRdb ran MiXCR on the PCR reads and lists one entry per CDR3 protein. The data contain approximately 640,000 distinct CDR3 sequences, roughly 15% of them seen just once; the ten biggest clones take up about 1.1%. The starting material was PBMCs from the stem cell graft donor, obtained from the stem cell graft. Receptors originate from a human donor who donated a stem cell graft to a child with acute myeloid leukemia.

This clonotype was seen more than once but under ten times. The chain recombines TRBV20-1 with TRBJ2-1; 9 nucleotides match TRBD2. Germline loops: CDR1 DFQATT, CDR2 SNEGSKA (reference sequence). After removal of 3 bases from V and 10 bases from J, the junction contained 7 bases not matched to a gene. The CDR3 spans 13 residues. The CDR3 nucleotides read TGCAGTGCTAGGCGGGGGGGGAACCGGGAGCAGTTCTTC. Translation gives CSARRGGNREQFF.

This chain links TRBV20-1 with TRBJ1-4, with D perhaps TRBD1 (6 bases). CDR3 length: 13 residues. Germline CDR1 DFQATT, CDR2 SNEGSKA (reference sequence). V lost 3 bases and J 4 bases, leaving 9 bases between the germline ends. CDR3 DNA: TGCAGTGCTAGTCGGACAGATAATGAAAAACTGTTTTTT. Translated: CSASRTDNEKLFF.

This clonotype was counted many times. The rearrangement links TRBV7-2 to TRBJ2-3, with 7 bases aligning to TRBD2. The CDR3 consists of 14 residues. V dropped 5 bases and J dropped 6; count of bases not matched to a gene: 8. Per germline, CDR1 SGHTA and CDR2 FQGNSA. The CDR3 loop is CASSPGGGLDTQYF. The CDR3 DNA reads as TGTGCCAGCAGCCCCGGCGGGGGTTTGGATACGCAGTATTTT.

The chain joins TRBV10-3 to TRBJ2-2; D is perhaps TRBD1 (6 bases). Trimming removed 8 bases from V and 1 base from J, with 11 bases in between. The CDR3 consists of 14 residues. The germline V gene has CDR1 ENHRY and CDR2 SYGVKD. CDR3 coding DNA: TGTGCCATCGAGGACAGCCTGAACACCGGGGAGCTGTTTTTT. Amino acid sequence: CAIEDSLNTGELFF.

Concerning this clonotype itself: An end of the junction differs from the germline gene, which may be a read error. V is TRBV7-2 and J is TRBJ2-7; 7 bases are shared with TRBD2. This CDR3 comprises 13 residues. Germline V gives CDR1 SGHTA, CDR2 FQGNSA. The CDR3 reads CAISQRRREGQYF. The CDR3 DNA is TGTGCCATCAGCCAAAGACGGAGGGAGGGGCAGTACTTC.

This clonotype was counted only a few times. The chain uses TRBV28 and TRBJ2-7; perhaps TRBD1 as D (7 bases). Trimming took 0 bases from V and 0 from J, leaving 24 bases between them. This CDR3 spans 20 amino acids. Germline CDR1 and CDR2: MDHEN and SYDVKM. Here the CDR3 reads CASSLWRYLAGGRGSYEQYV. The DNA of the CDR3 is TGTGCCAGCAGTTTATGGCGTTATTTGGCAGGGGGGCGCGGCTCCTACGAGCAGTACGTC.

This clonotype has ten or more counts. This chain uses TRBV20-1 with TRBJ1-2; the match to TRBD1 covers 7 bases. This CDR3 spans 14 amino acids. Germline assignment: CDR1 DFQATT and CDR2 SNEGSKA (reference sequence). Germline trimming cut 6 bases from V and 0 bases from J; bases unmatched to any gene: 7. CDR3 loop: CSARGTGANYGYTF. CDR3 in DNA: TGCAGTGCGAGGGGAACAGGGGCTAACTATGGCTACACCTTC.

The rearrangement uses TRBV4-1 and TRBJ1-1; D unresolved. The CDR3 is 14 amino acids. V shed 3 bases and J shed 0 bases, with 8 bases lying between them. Per the germline V gene, CDR1 is MGHRA and CDR2 is YSYEKL. The CDR3 DNA sequence: TGCGCCAGCAGCCACAACAGCATGAACACTGAAGCTTTCTTT. Translation: CASSHNSMNTEAFF.

In this sample, this clonotype turned up a few times. The chain carries TRBV12-3 or TRBV12-4 and TRBJ1-2; D gene uncertain. There are 15 residues in the CDR3. V was cut by 2 bases and J by 8 bases, with 18 bases left in between. Here the CDR3 reads CASSLSGRSSRGYTF. The CDR3 nucleotides are TGTGCCAGCAGTTTAAGTGGCAGGTCCTCTAGAGGCTACACCTTC.

There are a few counts of this clonotype. V usage is TRBV28 and J usage is TRBJ1-2, with 8 bases identical to TRBD1. CDR3 length equals 17 residues. Losses at the gene ends were 5 bases for V and 2 bases for J; bases not matched to a gene: 13. The germline CDR1 and CDR2 sequences are MDHEN and SYDVKM. CDR3 region: CASSHTPWTGINYGYTF. The CDR3 DNA reads as TGTGCCAGCAGTCACACACCCTGGACAGGGATCAACTATGGCTACACCTTC.

This clonotype was picked up many times. The rearrangement links TRBV7-6 to TRBJ1-4; no clear D gene. Germline assignment: CDR1 SGHVS and CDR2 FNYEAQ. The CDR3 sequence is 14 residues long. V gave up 3 bases and J gave up 12 bases, with 17 bases separating them. The CDR3 coding sequence is TGTGCCAGCAGCTTGACGGATCCCCCGATAGAACTGTTTTTT. Encoded protein: CASSLTDPPIELFF.

This clonotype was found many times. The CDR3 sequence is CASSLGGARDTEAFF. The DNA for the CDR3 is TGCGCCAGCAGCTTGGGGGGCGCAAGGGACACTGAAGCTTTCTTT. The V call is TRBV5-1, the J call TRBJ1-1, with D possibly TRBD1 on 5 matching bases. Trimming took off 0 bases at V and 3 bases at J, with 12 bases between the two ends. Germline V gene data show CDR1 as SGHRS and CDR2 as YFSETQ. There are 15 residues in the CDR3.

This clonotype was recorded at least ten times. The J gene is TRBJ2-3, the V gene TRBV12-3 or TRBV12-4, with D uncertain. V lost 9 bases, J lost 4 bases, and 20 bases lay in between. This CDR3 spans 15 amino acids. The CDR3 region has the DNA TGTGCCAGTGGCCCCTCCTATCGCCAGGCAGATACGCAGTATTTT. This encodes CASGPSYRQADTQYF.

Of note for this clonotype: This may come from a read error, since a much larger clone is one base off. It is unclear where the CDR3 begins or ends on the DNA, so no DNA is shown, and the CDR3 is as TCRdb lists it. The chain employs TRBV20-1 and TRBJ1-2; TRBD1, the table's D call, lacks a check against the DNA. CDR1 and CDR2 from the germline V gene are DFQATT and SNEGSKA (reference sequence). The CDR3 region is 12 residues in length, termini included. CDR3 amino acids: CSAPDVGYGCTF.

This chain connects TRBV20-1 to TRBJ1-5, with D possibly TRBD1 on 5 matching bases. Trimming removed 4 bases from V and 7 bases from J, with 11 bases in between. Germline lookup yields CDR1 DFQATT and CDR2 SNEGSKA (reference sequence). CDR3 length equals 12 residues. CDR3 region: CSATGFGQPQHF. The CDR3 region has the DNA TGCAGTGCTACAGGGTTTGGACAGCCCCAGCATTTT.

This clonotype occurred many times. The chain uses TRBV20-1 and TRBJ1-1; perhaps TRBD1 as D (6 bases). Trimming removed 5 bases at V and 0 bases at J, with 16 bases between. CDR1 is DFQATT and CDR2 is SNEGSKA in the germline V gene (reference sequence). This CDR3 is built from 15 residues. The CDR3 region has the DNA TGCAGTGCTCCGACTAGGGGGACTATGAACACTGAAGCTTTCTTT. Translated: CSAPTRGTMNTEAFF.

The chain carries TRBV7-9 and TRBJ2-2; 7 bases align to TRBD1. Germline CDR1 is SEHNR and CDR2 is FQNEAQ (reference sequence). CDR3 length: 13 residues. The DNA for the CDR3 is TGTGTCACAGGGGCCACGAACACCGGGGAGCTGTTTTTT. It yields the protein CVTGATNTGELFF.

In its sample, this clonotype was seen many times. In DNA form, the CDR3 reads TGTGCCAGCAGCCAAGAACAGGAGAGTTCACCCCTCCACTTT. Amino acids: CASSQEQESSPLHF. This chain links TRBV4-2 with TRBJ1-6; possibly TRBD1 for D (5 bases). The ends were cut back, 0 bases at V and 9 bases at J, with 9 bases in the middle. Germline CDR1 and CDR2: LGHNA and YNFKEQ. CDR3 length equals 14 residues.

The chain has TRBV7-2 and TRBJ2-7, with a weak D call TRBD1 (5 bases). The CDR3 loop spans 16 amino acids. Germline CDR1 is SGHTA and CDR2 is FQGNSA. Trimming stripped 2 bases from V and 3 bases from J, with 17 bases between. The CDR3 bases are TGTGCCAGCAGCTTACAGTTTAACAGGCCCCTCTACGAGCAGTACTTC. Amino acid sequence: CASSLQFNRPLYEQYF.

This clonotype was picked up many times. The chain couples TRBV29-1 to TRBJ2-7, with 8 positions matching TRBD1. V lost 1 base and J lost 0; bases outside the gene matches: 11. The CDR3 runs to 17 residues. The germline V gene encodes CDR1 SQVTM and CDR2 ANQGSEA. In DNA, the CDR3 is TGCAGCGTTGAAGCTGCTTGGGACAGGTCCGGCTCCTACGAGCAGTACTTC. Translation gives CSVEAAWDRSGSYEQYF.

This clonotype was counted many times. The CDR3 DNA reads TGCAGTGCTATCGTGCGGGCGCACACAGATACGCAGTATTTT. The encoded protein is CSAIVRAHTDTQYF. The chain has TRBV20-1 and TRBJ2-3; D possibly corresponds to TRBD2 (5 bases). CDR3 length equals 14 residues. Trimming took 4 bases from V and 2 from J, leaving 13 bases between them. Per germline, CDR1 DFQATT and CDR2 SNEGSKA (reference sequence).

There are a few counts of this clonotype. This chain uses TRBV15 with TRBJ2-1; a weak D match, TRBD1 (6 bases). The germline V gene has CDR1 LNHNV and CDR2 YYDKDF (reference sequence). There are 14 residues in the CDR3. Trimming removed 6 bases from V and 6 bases from J, with 15 bases in between. CDR3 coding DNA: TGTGCCACCAGTAAAGGACAGTCCCCCAATGAGCAGTTCTTC. Amino acid sequence: CATSKGQSPNEQFF.

The V gene is TRBV18, the J gene TRBJ1-2; D ambiguous. The CDR3 consists of 14 residues. Germline CDR1 is KGHSH and CDR2 is LQKENI. The V gene lost 2 bases and the J gene lost 4 bases, with 11 bases spanning the gap. CDR3 residues: CASSPRWLSYGYTF. The DNA for the CDR3 is TGTGCCAGCTCACCAAGATGGCTGAGCTATGGCTACACCTTC.

This clonotype was seen repeatedly, ten times or more. This chain joins TRBV29-1 and TRBJ2-7; TRBD2 might be the D (6 bases). There are 11 residues in the CDR3. Germline values: CDR1 SQVTM, CDR2 ANQGSEA. Trimming shortened V by 4 bases and J by 3 bases, and 7 bases separated the two germline ends. CDR3 nucleotide sequence: TGCAGCGTTGGACTAGGCTACGAGCAGTACGTC. This gives the protein CSVGLGYEQYV.

This clonotype was found many times. The V gene is TRBV4-3, the J gene TRBJ1-1; no reliable D call. The CDR3 totals 15 residues. CDR1 LGHNA and CDR2 YSLEER come from the germline V gene. Trimming left V 0 bases short and J 0 bases short, with 8 bases between. CDR3 in DNA: TGCGCCAGCAGCCAAGACCTTAAAATGAACACTGAAGCTTTCTTT. It translates to CASSQDLKMNTEAFF.

A few counts support this clonotype. CDR3 residues: CASSLGGAGDPEQYF. CDR3 DNA sequence: TGTGCCAGCAGCTTAGGGGGAGCGGGGGACCCCGAGCAGTACTTC. The chain links TRBV7-2 to TRBJ2-7; the match to TRBD2 covers 8 bases. This CDR3 spans 15 amino acids. Looked up from germline, CDR1 is SGHTA and CDR2 is FQGNSA. After removal of 1 base from V and 6 bases from J, the junction contained 8 bases not matched to a gene.

This clonotype was recorded a few times. J is TRBJ2-5 and V is TRBV6-2 or TRBV6-3; D is unclear. Between the trimmed V and J ends, which lost 5 bases and 1 base, there was a span of 11 bases. Germline CDR1 is MNHEY and CDR2 is SVGEGT. The CDR3 consists of 14 residues. CDR3 DNA: TGTGCCAGCAGTGCCCAGACACTCCAAGAGACCCAGTACTTC. Translation: CASSAQTLQETQYF.

This clonotype has a count of ten or more. V and J are TRBV12-3 or TRBV12-4 and TRBJ1-6; 7 bases are a match to TRBD1. The CDR3 runs 15 residues. Trimming cost V 5 bases and J 6 bases; bases outside gene matches: 7. In DNA form, the CDR3 reads TGTGCCAGCAGTCGGGGGGACAGCCGTAATTCACCCCTCCACTTT. Its protein product is CASSRGDSRNSPLHF.

The genes are TRBV7-8 and TRBJ2-2; the D is unclear. V was trimmed by 4 bases and J by 5 bases, leaving 8 bases between them. Germline loops: CDR1 SGHVS, CDR2 FQNEAQ. This CDR3 is built from 13 residues. This chain's CDR3 is CASSSGRTGELFF. The CDR3 DNA reads as TGTGCCAGCAGCTCTGGGCGGACCGGGGAGCTGTTTTTT.

The chain is built from TRBV20-1 and TRBJ1-5; D is possibly TRBD1 (5 bases). V lost 5 bases and J lost 7, with 6 bases in between. The germline V gene encodes CDR1 DFQATT and CDR2 SNEGSKA (reference sequence). This CDR3 region has 10 residues. CDR3 sequence (DNA): TGCAGTGCTGGGGCACAGCCCCAGCATTTT. Translation: CSAGAQPQHF.